The rows below give T cell receptor beta chains drawn from one sample of a study of T-cell memory formation after mild COVID-19. TCRdb used MiXCR to reprocess the 5' RACE reads, holding one entry per CDR3 protein. The repertoire holds 350,000 to 500,000 distinct CDR3 sequences, with around 20% as singletons. Input material: PBMCs or a T cell subset sorted from them (not recorded which). Receptors originate from an adult woman who had mild COVID-19 (a few samples of this study predate the infection). Cell type and time point are not known. CDR3s leave out the opening cysteine and the closing phenylalanine or tryptophan. The order of the fields is V gene, CDR3 protein.

TRBV11-2 ASSLGRANTEAF
TRBV20-1 SARDLSSYNEQF
TRBV30 AWSHLSGSTEAF
TRBV5-6 ASSGGQGWDTQY
TRBV2 ASSEVWGDRSAYEQY
TRBV20-1 SANGGTYEQY
TRBV24-1 ATSDLVGTSINEQF
TRBV24-1 ATSVVVAGGRYEQY
TRBV7-8 ASSLPGTPQETQY
TRBV6-2/TRBV6-3 ASSKTGRKETQY
TRBV9 ASSPEGVAGNTIY
TRBV5-4 ASSSLISGGANEQF
TRBV12-3/TRBV12-4 ASRGTDPSGNTIY